The 10 T cell receptor beta chains in this list originate from one sample, sequenced in a study of patients and donors after allogeneic stem cell transplantation. Each CDR3 protein gets one entry after TCRdb re-called the RT-PCR reads with MiXCR. Counted here are 70,000 to 95,000 distinct CDR3 sequences, 4% to 5% occurring once; the ten biggest clones make up approximately 2.5%. Sequencing was performed on blood, either unsorted or a sorted T cell fraction (not recorded which). Receptors were obtained from a human donor who was either an allogeneic HSCT recipient or a stem cell or donor lymphocyte infusion donor (not recorded which). It is not recorded whose cells these are; they may come from a transplant donor.

The CDR3 sequence is CASSGWQGNTGELFF. The CDR3 DNA follows: TGTGCCAGCAGTGGGTGGCAGGGTAACACCGGGGAGCTGTTTTTT. The genes are TRBV2 and TRBJ2-2; TRBD1 might be the D (5 bases). Per germline, CDR1 SNHLY and CDR2 FYNNEI. This CDR3 contains 15 residues. Trimming removed 4 bases at V and 2 bases at J, with 11 bases between. Variable domain in full (rest from reference TRBV2 and TRBJ2-2): EPEVTQTPSHQVTQMGQEVILRCVPISNHLYFYWYRQILGQKVEFLVSFYNNEISEKSEIFDDQFSVERPDGSNFTLKIRSTKLEDSAMYFCASSGWQGNTGELFFGEGSRLTVL.

The chain uses TRBV2 and TRBJ1-3, with 7 bases matching TRBD1. The CDR3 is 13 amino acids. J was trimmed by 2 bases and V by 6 bases; bases with no gene match: 1. CDR1 is SNHLY, CDR2 FYNNEI, per germline. CDR3 bases: TGTGCCAGCAGGAGGGGGCCTGGAAACACCATATATTTT. It is translated as CASRRGPGNTIYF.

This clonotype was counted between two and nine times. The J gene is TRBJ2-5, the V gene TRBV18; D is unclear. With 0 bases removed from V and 1 base from J, the gap between germline ends came to 6 bases. There are 14 residues in the CDR3. Germline V gene data show CDR1 as KGHSH and CDR2 as LQKENI. The CDR3 DNA reads TGTGCCAGCTCACCACCGTACAGCCAAGAGACCCAGTACTTC. This gives the protein CASSPPYSQETQYF.

The table lists this clonotype with many counts. The rearrangement uses TRBV20-1 and TRBJ2-3; possibly TRBD2 for D (5 bases). Germline V gene lookup returns CDR1 DFQATT and CDR2 SNEGSKA (reference sequence). The V end was cut by 3 bases, the J end by 2 bases, with 15 bases between. This CDR3 has 15 amino acids. The CDR3 DNA reads TGCAGTGCTAGCTGGCGGGTCTCTTTCACAGATACGCAGTATTTT. Its protein is CSASWRVSFTDTQYF.

This clonotype was counted at least ten times. The chain employs TRBV11-1 and TRBJ2-7; 10 bases agree with TRBD1. CDR3 length: 14 residues. J lost 6 bases, V lost 4 bases, and 6 bases had no gene match. Germline CDR1 SGHAT, CDR2 FQDESV (reference sequence). The CDR3 here is CASSYRDRGREQYF. DNA for the CDR3: TGTGCCAGCAGCTACCGGGACAGGGGACGCGAGCAGTACTTC. The whole variable domain, remainder taken from reference TRBV11-1 and TRBJ2-7, is EAEVAQSPRYKITEKSQAVAFWCDPISGHATLYWYRQILGQGPELLVQFQDESVVDDSQLPKDRFSAERLKGVDSTLKIQPAELGDSAMYLCASSYRDRGREQYFGPGTRLTVT.

This clonotype was seen more than once but under ten times. This chain uses TRBV6-1 with TRBJ2-5; TRBD1 matches at 8 bases. CDR1 and CDR2 (germline): MNHNS, SASEGT. The CDR3 consists of 18 residues. With 1 base clipped from V and 0 bases from J, the junction kept 10 bases outside the gene matches. DNA of the CDR3: TGTGCCAGCAGTGAAGGGGGACAGGCATTCCCGTACCAAGAGACCCAGTACTTC. It encodes CASSEGGQAFPYQETQYF.

At least ten counts were recorded for this clonotype. This chain uses TRBV7-2 with TRBJ2-7; D is undetermined. From germline, CDR1 is SGHTA and CDR2 FQGNSA. This CDR3 comprises 13 residues. The V gene lost 2 bases and the J gene lost 4 bases, with 9 bases spanning the gap. Here the CDR3 reads CASSLSGKYEQYF. CDR3 nucleotides: TGTGCCAGCAGCTTAAGTGGGAAGTACGAGCAGTACTTC.

This clonotype was observed many times. V gene TRBV9 combines with J gene TRBJ2-7; unclear D gene. V was clipped by 0 bases and J by 2 bases, with 12 bases between them. Germline CDR1 SGDLS, CDR2 YYNGEE. This CDR3 is built from 15 residues. CDR3 protein: CASSVDPGGTYEQYF. In DNA, the CDR3 is TGTGCCAGCAGCGTAGACCCCGGCGGCACCTACGAGCAGTACTTC.

This clonotype occurred many times. The DNA for the CDR3 is TGTGCCAGCTCACCATCGGATTCGAACACCATATATTTT. Its translation: CASSPSDSNTIYF. The chain uses TRBV18 and TRBJ1-3; D remains unclear. Trimming pared 2 bases from V and 7 bases from J, leaving 9 bases between. Germline V gene sequence: CDR1 KGHSH, CDR2 LQKENI. This CDR3 contains 13 residues.

The chain links TRBV2 to TRBJ2-5; the match to TRBD2 covers 12 bases. The ends lost 11 bases at V and 2 bases at J; junction bases unmatched: 6. Germline V gene data show CDR1 as SNHLY and CDR2 as FYNNEI. CDR3 length: 14 residues. The CDR3 is CAGMGLAGQETQYF. CDR3 nucleotide sequence: TGTGCCGGCATGGGACTAGCGGGTCAAGAGACCCAGTACTTC.